This T cell receptor (beta chain) is from a study of human T cells and chemical hapten exposure. Whole-study context: Donors were sensitized with 2% DPC on the upper inner arm. Doses of diphenylcyclopropenone went to the patients' scalps weekly throughout the approximately 22-week study. The patient population, which was mostly female, had alopecia areata, totalis or universalis.

Library construction involved attaching unique molecular identifiers to individual cDNA molecules, which allowed quantitative, reproducible TCR counting. TCRdb reprocessed the RACE reads with MiXCR, giving one entry per CDR3 protein. The table includes tens of thousands of distinct CDR3 sequences, around 10% detected once. This sample's time point: patch test 2, 6 weeks after DPC sensitization. Regarding treatment: therapeutic diphenylcyclopropenone sensitization with weekly scalp DPC. The CDR3 runs 18 residues. This clonotype was counted only a few times. The receptor was isolated from a man in his forties or fifties with alopecia areata. Some clones in this sample may be carry-over from other donors' samples. The sample in question was whole blood, obtained in connection with sensitization to the hapten diphenylcyclopropenone (DPC). This chain uses TRBV21-1 with TRBJ1-4; TRBD1, as called in the table, went unchecked against the DNA. TRBV21-1 is termed a pseudogene. The CDR3 DNA sequence: TGTGCCAGCAGCAAAGTGGCCGACAGGAGTTCAACTAATGAAAAACTGTTTTTT. Translating it yields CASSKVADRSSTNEKLFF.